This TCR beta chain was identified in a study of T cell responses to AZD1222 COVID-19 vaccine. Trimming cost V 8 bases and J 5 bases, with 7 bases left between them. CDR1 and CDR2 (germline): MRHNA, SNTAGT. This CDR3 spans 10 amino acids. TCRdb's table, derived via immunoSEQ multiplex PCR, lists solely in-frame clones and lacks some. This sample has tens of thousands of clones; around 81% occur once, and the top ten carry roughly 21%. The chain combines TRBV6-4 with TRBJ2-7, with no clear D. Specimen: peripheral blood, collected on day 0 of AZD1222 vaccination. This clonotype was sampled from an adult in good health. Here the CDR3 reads CASPGDEQYF. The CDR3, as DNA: TGTGCCAGCCCAGGAGACGAGCAGTACTTC.